This entry concerns a single T cell receptor (beta chain). The antigen is not known. The record originates from a study of cytomegalovirus exposure and HLA in healthy donors. CDR3 length: 14 residues. CDR1 WSHSY and CDR2 SAAADI come from the germline V gene. J lost 11 bases, V lost 2 bases, and 11 bases had no gene match. Findings of the study overall: In a later analysis, HLA-C alleles had the fewest associated TCRs, DRB1 alleles the most. TCR beta V segments were, for the most part, productive about 87% or about 30% of the time in an earlier analysis.

A multiplex PCR was run with 60 Vbeta primers and 13 Jbeta primers. Here immunoSEQ multiplex PCR was the method, and the copy in TCRdb shows in-frame clones only, minus some. This table holds about 130,000 clones, around 75% found once. This chain connects TRBV10-2 to TRBJ1-1; 7 nucleotides line up with TRBD1. The receptor was isolated from a woman aged 45-60 years in good health and CMV-seronegative. Sequencing was carried out using PBMCs. The CDR3 DNA is TGCGCCAGCAGTGAGGGACAGGCATCGGACGGCGCTTTCTTT. Translation gives CASSEGQASDGAFF.